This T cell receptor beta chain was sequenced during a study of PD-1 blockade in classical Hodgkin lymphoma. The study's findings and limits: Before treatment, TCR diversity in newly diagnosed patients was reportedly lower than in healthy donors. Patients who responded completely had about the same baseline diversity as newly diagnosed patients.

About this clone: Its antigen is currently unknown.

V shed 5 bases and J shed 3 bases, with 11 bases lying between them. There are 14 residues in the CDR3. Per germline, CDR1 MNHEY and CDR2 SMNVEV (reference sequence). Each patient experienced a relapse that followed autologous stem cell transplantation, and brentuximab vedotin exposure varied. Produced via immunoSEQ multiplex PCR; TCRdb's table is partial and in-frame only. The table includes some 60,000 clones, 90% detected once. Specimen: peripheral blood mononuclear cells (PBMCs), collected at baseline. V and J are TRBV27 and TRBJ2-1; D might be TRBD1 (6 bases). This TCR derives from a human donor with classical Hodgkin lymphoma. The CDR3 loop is CASSGGQIYNEQFF. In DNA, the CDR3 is TGTGCCAGCAGTGGAGGACAGATCTACAATGAGCAGTTCTTC.